This T cell receptor beta chain was captured by sequencing in a study of T-cell memory formation after mild COVID-19. In the study overall: Clusters of TCRs were largely donor specific.

Via MiXCR, TCRdb re-called the 5' RACE reads, giving one row per CDR3 protein. The table has 500,000 to 550,000 distinct CDR3 sequences, roughly 20% seen once. In regard to this clonotype: Its antigen is undetermined.

Trimming took 0 bases from V and 3 from J; bases not matched to a gene: 4. This CDR3 has 15 amino acids. CDR1 is SGHRS, CDR2 YFSETQ, per germline. Whole-study results and caveats: Pre-infection memory showed some responding clones, and this suggested that cross-reactive memory joined. Contracting CD4+ clones were located mainly in CM and EM, and CD8+ clones in EMRA.

The chain carries TRBV5-1 and TRBJ2-7; 9 positions agree with TRBD2. This clonotype was sampled from an adult woman who had mild COVID-19 (a few samples of this study predate the infection). Cell type and time point are not known. The sequenced sample consisted of PBMCs or a T cell subset sorted from them (not recorded which). CDR3 sequence (DNA): TGCGCCAGCAGCTTGGAGGGTAGCGGGAGCTACGAGCAGTACTTC. Its translation: CASSLEGSGSYEQYF.